This TCR beta chain was observed in a study of cytomegalovirus exposure and HLA in healthy donors. Overall study findings and caveats: Many donors carried some public TCRs, although rarity characterized most TCR sequences. Among the CMV-associated chains, a few were confirmed in vitro as specific for CMV antigens. With high specificity and sensitivity, the classifier reportedly diagnosed cytomegalovirus status.

Germline V gene sequence: CDR1 KGHSH, CDR2 LQKENI. The CDR3 is 12 amino acids. Trimming removed 4 bases at V and 5 bases at J, with 9 bases between. As concerns this clone: Antigen: not known.

This table comes from immunoSEQ multiplex PCR, and its TCRdb copy is limited to in-frame clones, with some not included. The sample records 150,000 to 200,000 clones, around 92% being singletons. This clonotype was sampled from a man younger than 35 in good health and CMV-seropositive. Material: PBMCs. V and J are TRBV18 and TRBJ2-7; perhaps TRBD1 as D (6 bases). CDR3 sequence reads: CASSLQGDEQYF. For the CDR3, the DNA is TGTGCCAGCTCACTACAGGGCGACGAGCAGTACTTC. The variable domain in full, with the rest retrieved from reference TRBV18 and TRBJ2-7, is NAGVMQNPRHLVRRRGQEARLRCSPMKGHSHVYWYRQLPEEGLKFMVYLQKENIIDESGMPKERFSAEFPKEGPSILRIQQVVRGDSAAYFCASSLQGDEQYFGPGTRLTVT.